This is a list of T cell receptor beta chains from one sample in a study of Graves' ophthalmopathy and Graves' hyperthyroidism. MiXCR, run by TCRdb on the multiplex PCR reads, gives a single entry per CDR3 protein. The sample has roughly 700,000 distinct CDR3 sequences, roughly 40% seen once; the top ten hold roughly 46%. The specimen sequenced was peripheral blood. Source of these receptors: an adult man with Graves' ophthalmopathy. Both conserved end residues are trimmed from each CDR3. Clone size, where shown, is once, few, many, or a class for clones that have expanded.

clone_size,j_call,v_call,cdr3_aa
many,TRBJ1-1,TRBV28,ASIGTMNTEAF
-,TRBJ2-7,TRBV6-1,ASSYAGNEGEQY
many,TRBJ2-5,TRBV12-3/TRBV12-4,ASSRTSGQETQY
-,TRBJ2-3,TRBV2,ASSALAGRDTQY
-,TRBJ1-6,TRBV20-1,SATMRQGGSPLH
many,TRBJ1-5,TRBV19,ASGGGRNQPQH
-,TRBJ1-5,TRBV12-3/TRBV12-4,ASSASGHGYEQPQH
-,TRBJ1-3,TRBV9,ASSSRDPSAGNTIY
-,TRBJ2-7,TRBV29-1,SVLGDEQY
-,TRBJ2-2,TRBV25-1,AWSVMTARNTGELF
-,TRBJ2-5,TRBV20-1,SAPEGLQETQY
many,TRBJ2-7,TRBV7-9,ASSSRTSMYEQY
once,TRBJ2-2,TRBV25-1,ASSLEFRVGELF
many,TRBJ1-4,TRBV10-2,ASGGQGSNEKLF
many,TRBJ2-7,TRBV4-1,ASSLKDRDYEQY
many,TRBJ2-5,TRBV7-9,ASSRDYTYQETQY
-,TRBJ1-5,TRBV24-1,ATSERTGTDYSNQPQH
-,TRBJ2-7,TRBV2,ASRRGTSYEQY
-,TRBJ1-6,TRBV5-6,ASSLGQWNSPLH
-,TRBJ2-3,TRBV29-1,SVDATTRTDTQY
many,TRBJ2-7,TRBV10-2,ASRDRGRFEQY
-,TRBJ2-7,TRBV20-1,SARGDYSYEQY
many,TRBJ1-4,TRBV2,ASRAVEKLF
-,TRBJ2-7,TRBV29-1,SSFGQSYEQY
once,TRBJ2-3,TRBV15,ATSTRTSGSAADTQY
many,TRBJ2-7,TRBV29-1,SVAVTGLRDEQY
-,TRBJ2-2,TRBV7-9,ASSFEGARASTGELF
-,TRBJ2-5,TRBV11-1,ASLLAGSKETQY
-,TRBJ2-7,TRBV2,ASSLRNPPYEQY
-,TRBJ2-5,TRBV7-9,ASSYLSGGQETQY
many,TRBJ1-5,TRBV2,ASSARVNSNQPQH
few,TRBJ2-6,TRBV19,ASSMGQSGANVLT
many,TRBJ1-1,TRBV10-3,AISGTGGANTEAF
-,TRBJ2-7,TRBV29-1,SVGDFSEAGSKQY
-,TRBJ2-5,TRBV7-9,ASSPLAGGPGETQY
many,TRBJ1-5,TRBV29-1,SVSANMNQPQH
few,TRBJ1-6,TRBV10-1,ASSPNVDSPLH
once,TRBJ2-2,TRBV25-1,ASSEQGYGELF
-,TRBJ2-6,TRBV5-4,ASSPPRGQGFLFSGANVLT